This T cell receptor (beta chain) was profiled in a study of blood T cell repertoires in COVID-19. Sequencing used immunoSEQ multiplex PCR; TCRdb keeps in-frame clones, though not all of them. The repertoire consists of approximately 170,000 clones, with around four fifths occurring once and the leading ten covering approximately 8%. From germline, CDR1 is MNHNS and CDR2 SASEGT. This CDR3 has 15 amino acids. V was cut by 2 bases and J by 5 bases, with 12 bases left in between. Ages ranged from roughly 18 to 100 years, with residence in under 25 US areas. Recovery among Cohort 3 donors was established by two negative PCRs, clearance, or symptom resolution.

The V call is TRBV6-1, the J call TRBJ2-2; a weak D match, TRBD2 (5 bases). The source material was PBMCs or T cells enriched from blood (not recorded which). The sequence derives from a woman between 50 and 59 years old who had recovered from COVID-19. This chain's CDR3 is CASSEQGQRTGELFF. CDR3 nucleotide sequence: TGTGCCAGCAGTGAACAAGGGCAGCGGACCGGGGAGCTGTTTTTT.